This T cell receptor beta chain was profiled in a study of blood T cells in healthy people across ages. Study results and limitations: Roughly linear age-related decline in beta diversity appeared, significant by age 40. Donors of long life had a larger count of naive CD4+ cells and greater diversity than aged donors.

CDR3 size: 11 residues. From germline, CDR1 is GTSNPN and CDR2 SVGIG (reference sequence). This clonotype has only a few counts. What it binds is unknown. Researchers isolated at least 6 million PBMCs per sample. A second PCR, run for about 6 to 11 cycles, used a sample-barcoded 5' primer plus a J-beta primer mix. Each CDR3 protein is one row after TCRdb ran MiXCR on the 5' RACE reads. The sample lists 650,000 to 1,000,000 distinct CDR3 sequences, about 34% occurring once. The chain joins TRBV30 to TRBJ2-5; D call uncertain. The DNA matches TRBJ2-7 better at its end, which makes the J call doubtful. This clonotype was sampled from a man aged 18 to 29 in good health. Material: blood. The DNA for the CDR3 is TGTGCCTGGAGTCTCAGCTACGAGCAGTACTTC. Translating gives CAWSLSYEQYF.